This TCR beta chain was sequenced in a study of cytomegalovirus exposure and HLA in healthy donors. Study information: Samples from HLA-typed donors yielded about 86 million unique TCRs in an early data release.

Germline V gives CDR1 MNHEY, CDR2 SVGAGI. Trimming removed 6 bases from V and 8 bases from J, with 15 bases in between. The CDR3 totals 13 residues. Researchers ran the PCR with 60 Vbeta and 13 Jbeta primers. Measured with immunoSEQ multiplex PCR; TCRdb has only the in-frame clones, and not every one. The data contain under 130,000 clones, 60% to 80% of them singletons. The chain combines TRBV6-5 with TRBJ2-3; tentative D call: TRBD2 (6 bases). The receptor's source is a man aged 25-45 years in good health and CMV-seronegative. Sequencing was done on a sample of PBMCs. The CDR3 protein is CASSIGVEGTQYF. The CDR3 coding sequence is TGTGCCAGCAGCATCGGGGTGGAGGGTACGCAGTATTTT.